This TCR beta chain was captured in a study of blood T cell repertoires in COVID-19. Turning to the study itself: Sites across the United States, Italy and Spain contributed samples from acute and convalescent COVID-19. Nucleic acid was either cDNA or gDNA, and it came from T cells, B-cell-depleted T cells, or PBMCs.

J lost 4 bases, V lost 0 bases, and 7 bases had no gene match. Germline CDR1 reads MGHRA; CDR2 reads YSYEKL. This CDR3 has 17 amino acids. Repertoires were generated with immunoSEQ multiplex PCR, while TCRdb's copy carries only in-frame clones and drops some. The sample includes 350,000 to 400,000 clones, 85% to 90% of them seen just once. V is TRBV4-1 and J is TRBJ2-1; 9 nucleotides agree with TRBD2. The sequence was obtained from a man aged 18 to 30 with active or convalescent COVID-19. Sequencing input: peripheral blood. CDR3 sequence: CASSQESATSGYNEQFF. DNA for the CDR3: TGCGCCAGCAGCCAAGAAAGCGCGACTAGCGGTTACAATGAGCAGTTCTTC.